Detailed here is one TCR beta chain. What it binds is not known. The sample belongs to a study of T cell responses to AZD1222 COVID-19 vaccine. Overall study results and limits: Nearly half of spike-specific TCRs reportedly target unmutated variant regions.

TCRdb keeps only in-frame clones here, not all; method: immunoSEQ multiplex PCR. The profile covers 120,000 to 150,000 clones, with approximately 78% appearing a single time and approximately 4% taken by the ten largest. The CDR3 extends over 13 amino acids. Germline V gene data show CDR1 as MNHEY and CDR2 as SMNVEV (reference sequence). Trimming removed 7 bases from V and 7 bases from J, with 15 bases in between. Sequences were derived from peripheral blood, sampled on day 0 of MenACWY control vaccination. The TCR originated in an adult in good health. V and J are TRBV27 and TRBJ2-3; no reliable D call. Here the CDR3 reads CASTGPPGNTQYF. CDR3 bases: TGTGCCAGCACCGGGCCCCCGGGTAATACGCAGTATTTT.